The clone carrying this TCR beta chain appeared a few times. The antigen is undetermined. Isolated RNA was reverse transcribed into cDNA used as the sequencing template. Sequencing used immunoSEQ multiplex PCR; TCRdb keeps in-frame clones, though not all of them. The sample carries hundreds of thousands of clones, about 68% recorded once. Germline CDR1 LNHDA, CDR2 SQIVND (reference sequence). V was pared by 6 bases and J by 1 base, with 18 bases between. This CDR3 is built from 16 residues. The data were taken from a study of CD8+ T cells in alopecia areata. Notes on the study in general: Alopecia totalis/universalis scalp especially showed more expanded CD8+ clones than normal scalp.

The J gene is TRBJ1-1, the V gene TRBV19; maybe TRBD1 (5 bases). The origin of this receptor is a human donor with alopecia areata. The sample consisted of CD4+ T cells sorted from blood, taken at week 0. The DNA for the CDR3 is TGTGCCAGTAGCCCACTCCCCAGACAGCCGAACACTGAAGCTTTCTTT. This translates into CASSPLPRQPNTEAFF.